The 5 T cell receptor beta chains below come from one sample, sequenced in a study of identical twins. MiXCR, applied by TCRdb to the 5' RACE reads, yields one record per CDR3 protein. Found here are roughly 630,000 distinct CDR3 sequences, just over 7% of them singletons; the top ten hold over 1.5%. These sequences were also reported in another study, on yellow fever vaccine responses in identical twins.

The sample consisted of PBMCs. All receptors come from a woman under 30 in good health.

The chain is built from TRBV25-1 and TRBJ1-3; unclear D gene. Germline CDR1 and CDR2: MGHDK and SYGVNS. V was shortened by 7 bases and J by 4 bases, with 14 bases between the two germline ends. This CDR3 is built from 14 residues. The CDR3 bases are TGTGCCAGCACCCGGGGAGCGAGAGGAAACACCATATATTTT. It specifies CASTRGARGNTIYF.

This clonotype was recorded at least ten times. V gene TRBV12-3 or TRBV12-4 combines with J gene TRBJ1-2; D perhaps matches TRBD1 (6 bases). The CDR3 loop spans 16 amino acids. The ends were cut back, 1 base at V and 3 bases at J, with 15 bases in the middle. CDR3 region: CASSLGVWGAHYGYTF. The CDR3 DNA reads TGTGCCAGCAGTTTAGGAGTCTGGGGGGCGCACTATGGCTACACCTTC.

This clonotype came up many times. The CDR3 sequence: CASSNYTQETQYF. CDR3 coding DNA: TGTGCCAGCAGCAACTACACCCAAGAGACCCAGTACTTC. The rearrangement links TRBV7-2 to TRBJ2-5, with no clear D. V gave up 5 bases and J gave up 1 base, with 8 bases separating them. This CDR3 region has 13 residues. CDR1 and CDR2 (germline): SGHTA, FQGNSA.

V is TRBV6-5 and J is TRBJ2-7; 8 nucleotides agree with TRBD2. V lost 2 bases and J lost 0; bases outside the gene matches: 3. Germline V gene lookup returns CDR1 MNHEY and CDR2 SVGAGI. The CDR3 covers 15 residues. The CDR3 loop is CASSYGREASYEQYF. CDR3 DNA: TGTGCCAGCAGTTACGGGCGGGAGGCCTCCTACGAGCAGTACTTC.

This chain uses TRBV20-1 with TRBJ2-3; TRBD2 aligns across 10 bases. V shed 6 bases, J shed 3 bases, and the junction held 18 bases outside the gene matches. CDR1 DFQATT and CDR2 SNEGSKA come from the germline V gene (reference sequence). CDR3 length: 18 amino acids. CDR3 in amino acids: CSATPRGAGGLITDTQYF. The CDR3 DNA is TGCAGTGCCACCCCCCGGGGAGCGGGGGGGTTAATAACAGATACGCAGTATTTT.